This TCR beta chain was documented in a study of cytomegalovirus exposure and HLA in healthy donors (dated by TCRdb to about 2017). Turning to the overall study: An earlier analysis of several hundred of the donors reported about 260 Gb of sequence data and about 120 million unique TCR beta sequences obtained from about 179 million T cells. An early release covering about 600 HLA-typed donors comprised 250 to 350 gigabases of sequencing data and about 90 million unique TCR sequences. Of the 350 to 450 genotyped donors, roughly 76% were placed in the genetic ancestry cluster associated with self-reported Caucasian donors. The study aimed to test whether cataloging public T cell receptors could reveal signatures of past pathogen exposure. The study profiled the T cell repertoires of more than 500 subjects by immunosequencing and related them to cytomegalovirus serostatus. Besides the first cohort of roughly 640 subjects, a separate validation cohort made up of roughly 120 different subjects was used. The study combined high-throughput TCR immunosequencing, statistical association of individual TCRs with disease status, and machine learning to predict cytomegalovirus infection status. A later analysis re-examined previously published TCR beta repertoires from roughly 720 donors and added high-resolution HLA genotyping to investigate patterns of TCR occurrence. Rather than using new phenotypic data, the later analysis identified candidate immune exposures from TCR beta sequences and from how often those sequences occurred across donors. To decide whether each TCR beta V gene segment behaved as functional or pseudogenic, an earlier analysis of some 600 of the donors relied on high-throughput TCR beta sequencing. Donor age, sex, ethnicity and CMV serostatus were collected together with the repertoire data. Genome-wide SNP genotypes for about three fifths of the roughly 670 donors were used in a later genetic analysis, which treated that subset as a discovery cohort. Every discovery cohort repertoire had been produced on one sequencing platform. HLA typing included class I and class II loci at four-digit resolution. Typing coverage varied by locus: about 620-640 donors for A, B, C, DRB1 and DQB1; roughly 500 for DQA1; 600 to 610 for DPA1; more than 450 for DPB1. Because of strong linkage in the cohort, roughly five DR-DQ haplotypes were treated as single units for association and clustering. Among around 400 genotyped donors of the cohort, an average of about 240,000 unique TCR beta nucleotide sequences were sequenced per donor, roughly 18% of them non-productive. Study-wide findings and limitations: A cluster of highly shared sequence variants was judged likely to represent a technical artifact of the sequencing pipeline. This cohort had only TCR beta chains sequenced, and the lack of alpha or paired-chain data limited which features could be detected. The authors suggested that the approach could potentially be generalized to other disease states and immunological phenotypes. When HLA alleles, especially DR and DQ, strongly co-occurred, TCR associations were difficult to assign to individual alleles. Roughly uniform sequencing depth across donors was assumed in presence/absence analyses, although this assumption may not hold. Because HLA typing was unavailable for some donors at each locus, only the typed subset was used in association tests. A further reported finding was that TCR beta sequences accurately predicted the HLA-A and HLA-B alleles for most subjects in the first cohort. According to a later analysis, parvovirus B19, influenza, CMV and Epstein-Barr virus appeared linked to several top co-occurrence clusters. The study gave a list of about 150 TCR beta chains associated with cytomegalovirus. The earlier analysis of almost 600 of the donors excluded some 16 rarely observed V segments, including chromosome 9 orphons, because counts were too low. Correlated functional status among segregating V segments might reflect linkage disequilibrium, but an unknown experimental factor could not be ruled out. In a later analysis, TCR association rates were found to vary across HLA loci, with the most associated TCRs seen for DRB1 alleles and the fewest for HLA-C alleles. Immune exposure information for the cohort was limited to CMV serostatus. A later analysis associated 16,951 TCR beta sequences with specific HLA alleles at a false discovery rate of 0.05. In a later analysis, HLA-associated TCR beta chains were found to be more clonally expanded and to have lower generation probabilities than equally common non-associated chains. According to a later genetic analysis, donors in an Asian-associated ancestry cluster had fewer N-insertions in productive TCRs than the approximately 670-donor mean. Three of the identified cytomegalovirus-associated TCR beta chains were confirmed in vitro to be specific for cytomegalovirus antigens. In a later genetic analysis, a missense DCLRE1C variant was associated with V-gene and J-gene trimming of TCR beta chains, and the association was replicated in an independent cohort. The 87-base-pair reads could not distinguish some IMGT-functional V segments, including TRBV6-2 and TRBV6-3, so those segments were excluded. While some public TCRs were present in many individuals, most TCR sequences turned up only very rarely across donors. According to a later analysis, most CMV-associated TCR beta chains appeared to be HLA-restricted, and the HLA associations seemed to be driven largely by CMV exposure. An earlier analysis of approximately 500 of the donors showed that most TCR beta V segments appeared in productive rearrangements either about 87% or about 30% of the time, which broadly matched IMGT annotations. The classifier was reported to diagnose cytomegalovirus status with high specificity and sensitivity in both the original and validation cohorts.

Preparation of the library involved the immunoSEQ multiplex PCR assay. For the multiplex PCR, a mixture combining 60 forward primers for TCR Vbeta segments and 13 reverse primers for TCR Jbeta segments was used. Amplification of the CDR3 region of rearranged TCR beta genes was performed with a multiplex PCR assay on genomic DNA. On the Illumina HiSeq System, the amplified TCR beta libraries were sequenced as 87-base-pair reads. The authors' pipeline ran thus. In a later analysis, some 80 million unique TCR beta chains were counted across the approximately 620 repertoires, and around 10 million of these chains were shared by at least two donors. To remove PCR and sequencing errors, raw reads were error-corrected and collapsed into unique sequences using a nearest-neighbor algorithm that merged closely related sequences. CDR3 sequences were aligned to IMGT reference sequences to assign V, D and J gene segments. For a sequence to be retained, at least a six-nucleotide match to both a V gene segment and a J gene segment was required. A rearrangement counted as productive if the CDR3 had no stop codons and remained in frame with V and J, and every other rearrangement counted as non-productive. Following IMGT convention, CDR3 was defined as the stretch from the second conserved V-encoded cysteine to the conserved J-encoded phenylalanine. The earlier analysis of about 620 of the donors excluded sequences that lacked an unambiguous match to a single V gene segment. In an earlier analysis of roughly 600 of the donors, a V segment was called functional when productive rearrangements were above 56.7%, and segregating when the standard deviation between donors exceeded 5%. A statistical classification framework was developed to diagnose cytomegalovirus status using the catalog of TCR beta chain sequences. A later analysis assigned V and J genes by comparing TCR nucleotide sequences with IMGT/GENE-DB human TR gene sequences. In a later analysis, CDR3 sequences and most-parsimonious VDJ recombination scenarios were assigned using the TCRdist pipeline. A later analysis defined each TCR beta chain by its CDR3 amino acid sequence plus V-gene family, and excluded reads lacking a unique V-gene family. To address suspected cross-contamination and a sequencing artifact, a later analysis removed a few hundred highly shared, low-generation-probability nucleotide sequences. In a later analysis, a clonal expansion index was calculated for each public chain from normalized within-repertoire ranks of inferred template counts. Generation probabilities in a later analysis came from a VDJ recombination model fitted to out-of-frame rearrangements, and those results were checked against IGoR. A later analysis scored TCR-TCR, TCR-HLA and TCR-CMV co-occurrence with hypergeometric tests, applying a repertoire-size bias correction to TCR pairs. A later analysis estimated false discovery rates by permuting HLA or CMV assignments 20 times. In a later analysis, co-occurring TCRs were grouped using DBSCAN, with TCRdist sequence similarity added in when clustering inside HLA-allele-positive subsets. Co-occurrence clustering excluded repertoires with fewer than 30,000 or more than 120,000 public chains, plus five with anomalous nucleotide sharing. As stored in TCRdb, this immuneACCESS dataset retains in-frame rearrangements with V and J assigned. A fraction of the clones does not appear; measured against another copy, unresolved V genes explain less than half of the discrepancy, and the remainder lacks a known reason. Clone size and V and J calls were adopted from that table, with D and trimming inferred from the DNA. The record for this sample contains 53,000 or so clones. Roughly an eighth of the sample goes to the ten largest clones.

With regard to this clone: The specificity of this receptor is unknown.

The cohort was made up of 666 healthy bone marrow donors. All cohort members were sampled while nominally healthy, although unrecorded immune exposures were likely present. The donor tested CMV seropositive, placing the donor among the approximately 310 seropositive members of the cohort. A peripheral blood sample was provided by each donor, and peripheral blood mononuclear cells were used for TCR beta sequencing. Genomic DNA extraction from the blood cell samples was performed with the Qiagen DNeasy Blood Extraction Kit. Its CDR3 holds 14 amino acids, cysteine through phenylalanine. Only the CDR3 part of the read is kept: 42 bases, read in frame from the first base. From a lookup of the germline V gene, CDR1 and CDR2 are SGHRS and YFSETQ. V is shortened by 3 bases, J by 1 base, and the region joining them spans 10 bases.

The V and J segments used are TRBV5-1 and TRBJ1-1, with an unclear D gene assignment. Sequenced sample: PBMCs. The receptor was derived from a man between 18 and 29 years old in good health and CMV-seropositive. In nucleotide form, the sequence is TGCGCCAGCAGCTCCCGACGGGGGAACACTGAAGCTTTCTTT. The translation is CASSSRRGNTEAFF. The reference TRBV5-1 and TRBJ1-1 proteins fill in what lies around the CDR3, so the full variable domain reads KAGVTQTPRYLIKTRGQQVTLSCSPISGHRSVSWYQQTPGQGLQFLFEYFSETQRNKGNFPGRFSGRQFSNSRSEMNVSTLELGDSALYLCASSSRRGNTEAFFGQGTRLTVV.